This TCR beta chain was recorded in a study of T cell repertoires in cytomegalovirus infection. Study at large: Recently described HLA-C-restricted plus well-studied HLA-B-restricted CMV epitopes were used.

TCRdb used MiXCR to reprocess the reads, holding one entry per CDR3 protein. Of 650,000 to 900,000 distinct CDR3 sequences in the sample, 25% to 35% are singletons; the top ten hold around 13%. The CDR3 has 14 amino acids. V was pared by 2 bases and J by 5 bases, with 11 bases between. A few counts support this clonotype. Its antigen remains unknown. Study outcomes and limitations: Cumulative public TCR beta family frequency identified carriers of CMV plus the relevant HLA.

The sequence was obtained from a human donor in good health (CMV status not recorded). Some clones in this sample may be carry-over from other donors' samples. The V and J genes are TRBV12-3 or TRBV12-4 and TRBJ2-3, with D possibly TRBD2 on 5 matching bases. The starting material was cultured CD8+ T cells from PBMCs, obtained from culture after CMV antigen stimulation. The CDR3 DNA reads TGTGCCAGCAGTTTACGGGGAACTCAAGATACGCAGTATTTT. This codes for CASSLRGTQDTQYF.